The 27 T cell receptor beta chains below were found in one sample sequenced in a study of vaccination and CD4 T cells after COVID-19. Cultured CD4+ T cell DNA was sequenced using the Oncomine TCR Beta short-read assay. TCRdb re-derived calls from the PCR reads in MiXCR, one entry per CDR3 protein. The table records roughly 7,500 distinct CDR3 sequences, around 58% of them present only once. These receptors have no identified antigens. The treatment is: approximately nine-day PBMC culture with coronavirus spike peptide pools or control peptides (ViraFEST assay). Sequences were obtained from CD4+ T cells from blood, cultured in vitro. The receptors were sampled from a human donor who had recovered from COVID-19.

V usage is TRBV11-2 and J usage is TRBJ2-7, with 11 bases fitting TRBD2. CDR1 is SGHAT and CDR2 is FQNNGV in the germline V gene. The CDR3 loop spans 14 amino acids. V shed 7 bases, J shed 1 base, and the junction held 3 bases outside the gene matches. CDR3 residues: CASIRTSGSYEQYF. CDR3 coding DNA: TGTGCCAGCATCAGGACTAGCGGGTCCTACGAGCAGTACTTC.

This clonotype has only a few counts. The chain combines TRBV11-2 with TRBJ2-7; D is unclear. This CDR3 is built from 14 residues. With 8 bases removed from V and 0 bases from J, the gap between germline ends came to 14 bases. Germline V gene sequence: CDR1 SGHAT, CDR2 FQNNGV. The CDR3 region is CASRQDPSSYEQYF. The CDR3 DNA reads TGTGCCAGCCGACAAGACCCGAGCTCCTACGAGCAGTACTTC.

This clonotype has a handful of counts. The rearrangement links TRBV6-2 or TRBV6-3 to TRBJ2-3; TRBD2 matches at 12 bases. Unmatched junction bases numbered 2, after V lost 2 bases and J lost 2 bases. Germline CDR1 reads MNHEY; CDR2 reads SVGEGT. The CDR3 has 16 residues. The CDR3: CASSYPSGRDTDTQYF. The CDR3 DNA is TGTGCCAGCAGTTACCCTAGCGGGAGGGACACAGATACGCAGTATTTT.

In DNA, the CDR3 is TGCGCCAGCAGCCCGGGTAGGGGAGGGTTCGGCACTGAAGCTTTCTTT. Its translation: CASSPGRGGFGTEAFF. The genes are TRBV5-1 and TRBJ1-1; a weak D match, TRBD1 (5 bases). Germline CDR1 is SGHRS and CDR2 is YFSETQ. V was cut by 4 bases and J by 4 bases, with 20 bases left in between. The CDR3 consists of 16 residues.

This clonotype was seen a single time. V usage is TRBV6-2 or TRBV6-3 and J usage is TRBJ2-5; a possible D gene is TRBD2 (5 bases). CDR1 is MNHEY, CDR2 SVGEGT, per germline. The CDR3 sequence is 16 residues long. Deletions cut 6 bases from V and 5 bases from J, with 22 bases between. CDR3 nucleotides: TGTGCCAGCAGCCCTGGGAGACTAACTCTGTGGGAGACCCAGTACTTC. It translates to CASSPGRLTLWETQYF.

In its sample, this clonotype was seen a few times. The gene calls are TRBV20-1 and TRBJ2-3, with a possible D match to TRBD1 (5 bases). Germline CDR1 and CDR2: DFQATT and SNEGSKA (reference sequence). Trimming stripped 3 bases from V and 4 bases from J, with 14 bases between. The CDR3 contains 14 residues. The CDR3 bases are TGCAGTGCTAGGCCCCTGGTAGGGGCAGATACGCAGTATTTT. This gives the protein CSARPLVGADTQYF.

This clonotype has more than one count but fewer than ten. This chain uses TRBV7-7 with TRBJ2-1; the match to TRBD1 covers 7 bases. The V and J ends lost 1 base and 6 bases, in that order; junction bases with no gene match: 0. Germline V gives CDR1 SSHAT, CDR2 FNYEAQ (reference sequence). The CDR3 length is 13 residues. The CDR3 region is CASSLDRGNEQFF. Here the CDR3 DNA reads TGTGCCAGCAGCTTAGACAGGGGCAATGAGCAGTTCTTC.

The chain employs TRBV20-1 and TRBJ1-2; perhaps TRBD1 as D (5 bases). Trimming left V 7 bases short and J 2 bases short, with 11 bases between. CDR1 and CDR2 (germline): DFQATT, SNEGSKA (reference sequence). The CDR3 runs 12 residues. The CDR3 DNA sequence: TGCAGTGAACGGGGGAGGAACTATGGCTACACCTTC. This codes for CSERGRNYGYTF.

This clonotype was counted only a few times. This chain joins TRBV20-1 and TRBJ2-3; D is uncertain. CDR3 length equals 17 residues. The V gene's germline CDR1 is DFQATT and CDR2 SNEGSKA (reference sequence). The V gene lost 3 bases and the J gene lost 5 bases, with 24 bases spanning the gap. CDR3 loop: CSASDLRAYPKGDTQYF. The CDR3 DNA follows: TGCAGTGCTAGTGATTTAAGGGCTTACCCAAAGGGAGATACGCAGTATTTT.

The V gene is TRBV29-1, the J gene TRBJ1-1; the D is unclear. CDR3 length: 12 amino acids. V was trimmed by 4 bases and J by 4 bases, leaving 10 bases between them. Per the germline V gene, CDR1 is SQVTM and CDR2 is ANQGSEA. The CDR3, as DNA: TGCAGCGTTGTTATCTCCTCCACTGAAGCTTTCTTT. The encoded protein is CSVVISSTEAFF.

This chain uses TRBV20-1 with TRBJ2-3; 9 positions match TRBD1. This CDR3 has 15 amino acids. Trimming removed 5 bases from V and 2 bases from J; junction bases left unmatched: 8. The germline V gene encodes CDR1 DFQATT and CDR2 SNEGSKA (reference sequence). CDR3: CSAEVGQGATDTQYF. DNA for the CDR3: TGCAGTGCTGAAGTGGGACAGGGTGCCACAGATACGCAGTATTTT.

The rearrangement joins TRBV29-1 to TRBJ2-1; no clear D gene. Germline V gives CDR1 SQVTM, CDR2 ANQGSEA. CDR3 length: 14 residues. V was cut by 2 bases and J by 4 bases, with 12 bases left in between. The CDR3 nucleotides read TGCAGCGTTGAATTTGGGCAGTCTTACAATGAGCAGTTCTTC. This gives the protein CSVEFGQSYNEQFF.

The rearrangement uses TRBV5-1 and TRBJ2-5, with D hard to call. Looked up from germline, CDR1 is SGHRS and CDR2 is YFSETQ. The CDR3 extends over 14 amino acids. The ends were cut back, 1 base at V and 5 bases at J, with 12 bases in the middle. This CDR3 is CASSLRPPMETQYF. As DNA, the CDR3 is TGCGCCAGCAGCTTGCGACCGCCAATGGAGACCCAGTACTTC.

The rearrangement joins TRBV6-2 or TRBV6-3 to TRBJ2-5; 14 nucleotides agree with TRBD2. The ends lost 0 bases at V and 7 bases at J; junction bases unmatched: 19. Germline assignment: CDR1 MNHEY and CDR2 SVGEGT. This CDR3 has 21 amino acids. The CDR3: CASSYSTAPGGLAGVGVTQYF. The CDR3 bases are TGTGCCAGCAGTTACTCGACCGCCCCCGGGGGACTAGCGGGGGTTGGGGTGACCCAGTACTTC.

DNA of the CDR3: TGTGCCAGCAGTGCCCAACCGGGGGGAGGGGGAGAGACCCAGTACTTC. Amino acid sequence: CASSAQPGGGGETQYF. This sequence joins TRBV6-1 and TRBJ2-5; D possibly corresponds to TRBD2 (7 bases). Trimming took off 4 bases at V and 4 bases at J, with 19 bases between the two ends. There are 16 residues in the CDR3. In germline, CDR1 is MNHNS, CDR2 SASEGT.

The chain couples TRBV7-9 to TRBJ2-5; 7 bases align to TRBD1. The V gene's germline CDR1 is SEHNR and CDR2 FQNEAQ (reference sequence). CDR3 length equals 15 residues. After removal of 6 bases from V and 5 bases from J, the junction contained 12 bases not matched to a gene. In DNA form, the CDR3 reads TGTGCCAGCAGTAAAGTCCCGGACAGGCGGGAGACCCAGTACTTC. Translation gives CASSKVPDRRETQYF.

The V gene is TRBV6-1, the J gene TRBJ2-7, with 12 bases identical to TRBD2. CDR3 length: 14 amino acids. V gave up 6 bases and J gave up 4 bases; unmatched junction bases: 4. In germline, CDR1 is MNHNS, CDR2 SASEGT. CDR3: CASSWTSGEYEQYF. In DNA form, the CDR3 reads TGTGCCAGCAGCTGGACTAGCGGGGAATACGAGCAGTACTTC.

The rearrangement joins TRBV4-1 to TRBJ2-5; 12 positions agree with TRBD2. V gave up 0 bases and J gave up 5 bases; unmatched junction bases: 4. Germline CDR1 MGHRA, CDR2 YSYEKL. There are 16 residues in the CDR3. CDR3 region: CASSQDLLAGGETQYF. The CDR3 region has the DNA TGCGCCAGCAGCCAAGATCTCCTAGCGGGAGGGGAGACCCAGTACTTC.

V gene TRBV12-3 or TRBV12-4 combines with J gene TRBJ1-1; D ambiguous. This CDR3 is 12 amino acids long. The germline V and J ends were trimmed by 4 bases and 10 bases, with 13 bases remaining between them. CDR3 nucleotide sequence: TGTGCCAGCAGTTCTTTGGCGACCGGAGCTTTCTTT. Translation: CASSSLATGAFF.

This clonotype was detected a few times. V gene TRBV20-1 combines with J gene TRBJ2-1; a possible D gene is TRBD2 (6 bases). V was clipped by 3 bases and J by 4 bases, with 7 bases between them. The CDR3 has 12 residues. CDR1 and CDR2 (germline): DFQATT, SNEGSKA (reference sequence). For the CDR3, the DNA is TGCAGTGCTAGCGGGAGTTACAATGAGCAGTTCTTC. Its protein is CSASGSYNEQFF.

V is TRBV9 and J is TRBJ1-1, with D uncertain. The V and J ends lost 0 bases and 0 bases respectively, with 6 bases between them. CDR1 is SGDLS, CDR2 YYNGEE, per germline. CDR3 length: 14 residues. CDR3 amino acids: CASSVGGMNTEAFF. The CDR3 DNA reads as TGTGCCAGCAGCGTAGGAGGAATGAACACTGAAGCTTTCTTT.

The CDR3 spells CASSLMGGTANEKLFF. As DNA, the CDR3 is TGTGCCAGCAGTTTGATGGGAGGGACAGCTAATGAAAAACTGTTTTTT. The genes are TRBV27 and TRBJ1-4, with 7 bases that match TRBD1. The length of the CDR3 is 16 residues. CDR1 and CDR2 (germline): MNHEY, SMNVEV (reference sequence). After removal of 3 bases from V and 3 bases from J, the junction contained 7 bases not matched to a gene.

The chain links TRBV21-1 to TRBJ1-6. TRBV21-1 counts as a pseudogene. The CDR3 runs to 16 residues. The CDR3 sequence is CASSNGGPLINSPLHF. DNA for the CDR3: TGTGCCAGCAGCAACGGAGGACCGTTGATAAATTCACCCCTCCACTTT.

The chain has TRBV6-1 and TRBJ1-5, with a possible D match to TRBD1 (6 bases). Germline V lookup: CDR1 MNHNS, CDR2 SASEGT. Trimming removed 6 bases from V and 1 base from J, with 13 bases in between. The CDR3 contains 15 residues. CDR3 sequence (DNA): TGTGCCAGCAGCCCAACAGGGTACAGCAATCAGCCCCAGCATTTT. This gives the protein CASSPTGYSNQPQHF.

The CDR3 region has the DNA TGTGCCAGCAGTTCACAAGAGACCCAGTACTTC. Translating it yields CASSSQETQYF. The rearrangement links TRBV27 to TRBJ2-5; D remains ambiguous. Between the trimmed V and J ends, which lost 4 bases and 2 bases, there was a span of 2 bases. Germline-derived CDR1 and CDR2 are MNHEY and SMNVEV (reference sequence). This CDR3 has 11 residues.

V usage is TRBV18 and J usage is TRBJ1-4; a possible D gene is TRBD1 (5 bases). In germline, CDR1 is KGHSH, CDR2 LQKENI. V dropped 5 bases and J dropped 2 bases, with 9 bases sitting between them. The CDR3 runs 14 residues. The CDR3 loop reads CASSSTVTNEKLFF. The CDR3 DNA sequence: TGTGCCAGCTCATCGACAGTGACTAATGAAAAACTGTTTTTT.

V and J are TRBV12-3 or TRBV12-4 and TRBJ2-2; D is perhaps TRBD2 (6 bases). V dropped 4 bases and J dropped 0 bases, with 12 bases sitting between them. This CDR3 comprises 16 residues. The CDR3 DNA follows: TGTGCCAGCAGTTCCCCCCGGGGGACGAACACCGGGGAGCTGTTTTTT. This encodes CASSSPRGTNTGELFF.